A single sample gave rise to the 5 T cell receptor beta chains below, sequenced in a study of blood T cell repertoires in COVID-19. The method was immunoSEQ multiplex PCR; TCRdb's version includes in-frame clones alone and lacks a portion of them. The sample shows 300,000 or so clones, 80% to 90% of them seen only once. The source material was peripheral blood. These receptors were obtained from a woman aged 40 to 50 with acute or convalescent COVID-19.

The chain is built from TRBV11-2 and TRBJ2-5; TRBD2 matches at 7 bases. V was clipped by 2 bases and J by 5 bases; unmatched bases: 5. The CDR3 sequence is 14 residues long. Per the germline V gene, CDR1 is SGHAT and CDR2 is FQNNGV. The CDR3 sequence is CASSLWGEGETQYF. As DNA, the CDR3 is TGTGCCAGCAGCTTATGGGGGGAGGGCGAGACCCAGTACTTC.

The V gene is TRBV2, the J gene TRBJ2-1, with 12 bases aligning to TRBD1. The V gene end was trimmed by 6 bases and the J gene end by 12 bases; junction bases not matched to a gene: 12. CDR3 size: 15 residues. Germline V gives CDR1 SNHLY, CDR2 FYNNEI. Here the CDR3 reads CASREGTGGLDVQFF. The CDR3 region has the DNA TGTGCCAGCAGGGAGGGGACAGGGGGCCTTGATGTGCAGTTCTTC. The complete variable domain, with remaining parts taken from reference TRBV2 and TRBJ2-1, reads EPEVTQTPSHQVTQMGQEVILRCVPISNHLYFYWYRQILGQKVEFLVSFYNNEISEKSEIFDDQFSVERPDGSNFTLKIRSTKLEDSAMYFCASREGTGGLDVQFFGPGTRLTVL.

As DNA, the CDR3 is TGTGCCAGCAGTTCGTGGCCGCAAGAGACCCAGTACTTC. This encodes CASSSWPQETQYF. The genes are TRBV6-5 and TRBJ2-5; D uncertain. Between the trimmed V and J ends, which lost 4 bases and 2 bases, there was a span of 8 bases. CDR1 is MNHEY and CDR2 is SVGAGI in the germline V gene. CDR3 length equals 13 residues.

The gene calls are TRBV10-3 and TRBJ1-4; the D is unclear. The CDR3 spans 16 residues. V was trimmed by 2 bases and J by 4 bases, leaving 14 bases between them. The germline V gene encodes CDR1 ENHRY and CDR2 SYGVKD. CDR3 in DNA: TGTGCCATCAGTGAGAAAGCCCCCGGCGGTAATGAAAAACTGTTTTTT. It codes for CAISEKAPGGNEKLFF.

This chain uses TRBV6-5 with TRBJ1-1; D might be TRBD1 (6 bases). From germline, CDR1 is MNHEY and CDR2 SVGAGI. V lost 6 bases and J lost 7, with 18 bases in between. The CDR3 spans 14 residues. CDR3 loop: CASSPWTAAGEAFF. For the CDR3, the DNA is TGTGCCAGCAGCCCATGGACAGCCGCTGGTGAAGCTTTCTTT.